This T cell receptor (beta chain) was captured in a study of memory CD4+ T cells and cytomegalovirus serostatus. Single viable CD3+CD4+CD8-CD45RO+ cells were sorted as the memory CD4+ T cells. After removal of 6 bases from V and 4 bases from J, the junction contained 7 bases not matched to a gene. Germline assignment: CDR1 SGHAT and CDR2 FQNNGV. The CDR3 is 15 residues long. The table came from immunoSEQ multiplex PCR; TCRdb's copy has only in-frame clones and leaves some out. The table includes some 50,000 clones, around 78% detected once. The receptor was isolated from an adult in good health and CMV-seronegative. The chain recombines TRBV11-2 with TRBJ2-4; 9 bases are shared with TRBD2. The sequenced sample was memory CD4+ T cells from blood. This CDR3 is CASRSSGMRKNIQYF. The CDR3 region has the DNA TGTGCCAGCAGGTCTAGCGGGATGAGGAAAAACATTCAGTACTTC.